This T cell receptor (beta chain) derives from a study of CXCR3-negative and CXCR3-positive naive CD8 T cells. Study outcomes and limitations: Researchers reported similar TRBV-TRBJ usage in naive CXCR3-negative and CXCR3-positive cells, though memory differed. The study inferred TCR strength from TRB CDR3 properties and found comparable surface CD5 between naive subsets.

The CDR3 is made up of 12 amino acids. Germline CDR1 is SQVTM and CDR2 is ANQGSEA. Remarks on this clonotype: Antigen unknown.

Every individual CD8+ T cell subset underwent sorting in triplicate at 270,000 or so cells apiece. Each TRB cDNA library was prepared by 5' RACE (with UMI labels). After re-calling the 5' RACE reads, TCRdb lists one entry per CDR3 protein, DNA absent. This sample's table reports about 66,000 distinct CDR3 sequences. Sequencing was carried out using naive CXCR3- CD8+ T cells from blood. Subset described: CD45RO-CCR7+CD27+CD95- naive CD8+ T cells lacking CXCR3 (TNR3-). The receptor comes from a human donor in good health. Some clones in this sample may be carry-over from other donors' samples. The genes are TRBV29-1 and TRBJ2-7. Here the CDR3 reads CSVVLIGYEQYF.